The rows below give T cell receptor beta chains drawn from one sample of a study of cytomegalovirus exposure and HLA in healthy donors. Profiling relied on immunoSEQ multiplex PCR, and the TCRdb table lists in-frame clones only, not all of them. The repertoire has almost 65,000 clones, around 74% of them found once; the top ten carry more than 4.5%. The source material was PBMCs. The receptors shown here come from a male donor in good health and CMV-seropositive. Each CDR3 is given with its conserved first and last residue. Each record gives: D gene, V gene, J gene, clone size, CDR3 DNA, CDR3 protein. A D gene is named only where the DNA matches it firmly. Rows may omit the clone size; those that give it use once, few, many or a size class.

TRBD2	TRBV14	TRBJ2-5	NA	TGTGCCAGCAGCCAAGAGGTGTGGAGCGGGGAAGAAGAGACCCAGTACTTC	CASSQEVWSGEEETQYF
NA	TRBV19	TRBJ1-4	few	TGTGCCAGTAGCACGGCCGGGGGGGGGCGGGGGAAACTGTTTTTT	CASSTAGGGRGKLFF
TRBD2	TRBV7-2	TRBJ2-1	NA	TGTGCCAGCAGCGTACAGCGGGGGGGCCCCAATGAGCAGTTCTTC	CASSVQRGGPNEQFF
NA	TRBV2	TRBJ2-2	NA	TGTGCCAGCAGTTGGGGACTTGACGCCGGGGAGCTGTTTTTT	CASSWGLDAGELFF
NA	TRBV19	TRBJ2-3	NA	TGTGCCAGTAGTCTCACAGATACGCAGTATTTT	CASSLTDTQYF
NA	TRBV29-1	TRBJ1-1	once	TGCAGCGTTGTTCCCAGGGCTGGGAACACTGAAGCTTTCTTT	CSVVPRAGNTEAFF
NA	TRBV5-4	TRBJ1-3	NA	TGTGCCAGCGCCTTATGGGGGCTATCTGGAAACACCATATATTTT	CASALWGLSGNTIYF
NA	TRBV5-1	TRBJ2-7	NA	TGCGCCAGCAGCTTGGTCGACGGGTCCTACGAGCAGTACTTC	CASSLVDGSYEQYF
TRBD1	TRBV7-2	TRBJ2-5	NA	TGTGCCAGCAGCTTCGGGACAGGGGGCGGGAGGCTACAAGAGACCCAGTACTTC	CASSFGTGGGRLQETQYF
TRBD1	TRBV5-5	TRBJ1-2	NA	TGTGCCAGCAGCTCAACGGACCGGGACAGGGTTGGCGGCTACACCTTC	CASSSTDRDRVGGYTF
NA	TRBV5-1	TRBJ2-3	NA	TGCGCCAGCAGTCGGGACTCCACAGATACGCAGTATTTT	CASSRDSTDTQYF
NA	TRBV5-1	TRBJ2-5	NA	TGCGCCAGCGGCCTGGGATCCGGGCGGGGGACCCAGTACTTC	CASGLGSGRGTQYF
TRBD1	TRBV2	TRBJ1-6	NA	TGTGCCAGCAGGGAGGGACAGGGGTATAATTCACCCCTCCACTTT	CASREGQGYNSPLHF
NA	TRBV6-1	TRBJ1-3	NA	TGTGCCAGCAGTGAATTTACCGGGAAATCTGGAAACACCATATATTTT	CASSEFTGKSGNTIYF
NA	TRBV15	TRBJ1-6	few	TGTGCCACCAGCCGTTATAATTCACCCCTCCACTTT	CATSRYNSPLHF
NA	TRBV5-1	TRBJ2-3	NA	TGCGCCAGCAGCCCCGGACACAGCCGCCTGGCTAGCACAGATACGCAGTATTTT	CASSPGHSRLASTDTQYF
TRBD1	TRBV5-6	TRBJ2-3	NA	TGTGCCAGCAGCTCCCACGGACAGGAGCTCACAGATACGCAGTATTTT	CASSSHGQELTDTQYF
TRBD1	TRBV29-1	TRBJ1-5	NA	TGCAGCGTCGGACAGGATAGCAATCAGCCCCAGCATTTT	CSVGQDSNQPQHF
NA	TRBV7-9	TRBJ2-2	few	TGTGCCAGCAGCCCGCCAGGCGGGACCCCCGACGGGGAGCTGTTTTTT	CASSPPGGTPDGELFF
TRBD1	TRBV7-9	TRBJ1-2	NA	TGTGCCAGCAGCATACCCCAACAGGGGGCAATTCTTTTTGATAATGGCTACACCTTC	CASSIPQQGAILFDNGYTF
TRBD1	TRBV27	TRBJ1-5	NA	TGTGCCAGCAGTTTTACAGGGGGACCCAATCAGCCCCAGCATTTT	CASSFTGGPNQPQHF
TRBD1	TRBV7-2	TRBJ1-5	NA	TGTGCCAGCAGCTTGGGACAGGGGATGGAGCCCCAGCATTTT	CASSLGQGMEPQHF
NA	TRBV6-5	TRBJ2-7	NA	TGTGCCAGCAGTCGGATCGGCGGCAGCTCCTACGAGCAGTACTTC	CASSRIGGSSYEQYF
NA	TRBV29-1	TRBJ2-3	few	TGCAGCGTTGAGCCCAGGACACCAGATACGCAGTATTTT	CSVEPRTPDTQYF
TRBD1	TRBV5-1	TRBJ1-6	NA	TGCGCCAGCAGCGGGGACAGGGGGTCAGGTTCACCCCTCCACTTT	CASSGDRGSGSPLHF
NA	TRBV5-1	TRBJ2-5	NA	TGCGCCAGCAGCTTGGCAGGGAGGGAGACCCAGTACTTC	CASSLAGRETQYF
TRBD1	TRBV11-1	TRBJ1-4	NA	TGTGCCAGCAGCTGGAGGACAGGGGGCGAAAAACTGTTTTTT	CASSWRTGGEKLFF
TRBD1	TRBV10-2	TRBJ1-2	once	TGCGCCAGCAGTGACAGGGGGCCTAACTATGGCTACACCTTC	CASSDRGPNYGYTF
NA	TRBV6-1	TRBJ1-2	NA	TGTGCCAGCAGTGAATCCGGGTCCTATGGCTACACCTTC	CASSESGSYGYTF
NA	TRBV4-3	TRBJ1-2	few	TGCGCCAGCAGCACACAACAGGGTGCCTATGGCTACACCTTC	CASSTQQGAYGYTF